This TCR beta chain was sequenced during a study of T cell responses to AZD1222 COVID-19 vaccine. Worth noting for this clone: The antigen is undetermined. Other DNA sequences of this sample code for an identical CDR3.

Data came from immunoSEQ multiplex PCR; TCRdb stores just in-frame clones and leaves some out. This table has almost 70,000 clones, approximately 82% appearing once. Germline V gene lookup returns CDR1 MNHEY and CDR2 SMNVEV (reference sequence). V gave up 3 bases and J gave up 5 bases, with 10 bases separating them. The CDR3 sequence is 13 residues long. Study observations and caveats: Compared with day 0, the breadth and depth of the Spike-specific TCR repertoire rose significantly after two doses of AZD1222. Reportedly, nearly half of unique spike TCRs recognized epitopes outside B.1.351/B.1.1.7 mutations. Clonal diversity may have been underestimated in mostly white British donors. Across spike, vaccine-associated CD4 TCRs were found, dominant at 160-218 and 743-854.

The rearrangement joins TRBV27 to TRBJ1-1; D ambiguous. Sequencing was performed on peripheral blood, taken 28 days after the second AZD1222 dose. The source is an adult who received the AZD1222 COVID-19 vaccine. The CDR3 DNA reads as TGTGCCAGCAGTTTCCGGGGAGGGACTGAAGCTTTCTTT. Its protein product is CASSFRGGTEAFF.